Listed below are T cell receptor beta chains from one sample, sequenced in a study of molecular identifiers for immune sequencing clone quantification. Each CDR3 protein gets one entry after TCRdb re-called the PCR reads with MiXCR. This table holds a few hundred thousand distinct CDR3 sequences, around 23% found once. Sequenced: naive CD8+ T cells from blood, with Jurkat cell RNA spiked in. The source of these receptors is a human donor in good health. Some libraries in this study had Jurkat cell RNA spiked in. Both conserved end residues are part of each CDR3. The D gene is left open where the match is weak. For some rows the clone size is stated as once, few or many, or as a class when expanded; others skip it.

>TRBD1|TRBJ1-1|many|TRBV6-5
TGTGCCAGCAGTTACTCCTTGGGACAGAGCGTTTTT
CASSYSLGQSVF
>-|TRBJ1-1|-|TRBV2
TGTGCCAGCAGTGAAGAGAACACTGAAGCTTTCTTT
CASSEENTEAFF
>-|TRBJ2-1|many|TRBV7-3
TGTGCCAGCAGCCATGAACAGGGCAATGAGCAGTTCTTC
CASSHEQGNEQFF
>-|TRBJ1-1|many|TRBV5-1
TGCGCCAGCAGCTTGGGGGGGGAAGAAGCTTTCTTT
CASSLGGEEAFF
>-|TRBJ2-7|few|TRBV7-6
TGTGCCAGCAGCTCTGAGGCAGGTTTTTTTGGCGAGCAGTACTTC
CASSSEAGFFGEQYF
>-|TRBJ2-1|many|TRBV7-3
TGTGCCAGCAGCTTAATAAGGAAATCCTACAATGAGCAGTTCTTC
CASSLIRKSYNEQFF
>-|TRBJ2-2|many|TRBV24-1
TGTGCCACCAGCGACCAGAACACCGGGGAGCTGTTTTTT
CATSDQNTGELFF
>-|TRBJ2-3|many|TRBV12-3/TRBV12-4
TGTGCCACTACGGGGGCCAGCACAGATACGCAGTATTTT
CATTGASTDTQYF
>-|TRBJ2-7|-|TRBV28
TGTGCCAGCAGTTTTTCAGGGCTACCCTACGAGCAGTACTTC
CASSFSGLPYEQYF
>-|TRBJ2-7|-|TRBV7-6
TGTGCCAGCAGCGTTCAAACCGGATACGAGCAGTACTTC
CASSVQTGYEQYF
>-|TRBJ1-6|many|TRBV5-4
TGTGCCAGCAGCAAGCCCGGGACGGATAATTCACCCCTCCACTTT
CASSKPGTDNSPLHF
>-|TRBJ1-3|-|TRBV29-1
TGCAGCGCCGCTGGAGGGGTTGGAAACACCATATATTTT
CSAAGGVGNTIYF
>-|TRBJ2-7|-|TRBV6-2/TRBV6-3
TGTGCCAGCAGTTACGTAGACGGAAAATACGAGCAGTACTTC
CASSYVDGKYEQYF
>TRBD2|TRBJ2-1|many|TRBV11-2
TGTGCCAGCAGCTCCCTCCGTGGGGAGGGCAATGAGCAGTTCTTC
CASSSLRGEGNEQFF
>-|TRBJ1-3|-|TRBV11-2
TGTGCCAGCACCATACCAAAAATGGGCGGAAACACCATATATTTT
CASTIPKMGGNTIYF
>TRBD2|TRBJ2-7|many|TRBV29-1
TGCAGCGTTGAAGAAAGACTAGCGGGGGTCTACGAGCAGTACTTC
CSVEERLAGVYEQYF
>-|TRBJ1-1|few|TRBV30
TGTGCCTGGGGGATCTTGAACACTGAAGCTTTCTTT
CAWGILNTEAFF
>-|TRBJ2-7|-|TRBV7-8
TGTGCCAGCAGCGACCGGTACGAGCAGTACTTC
CASSDRYEQYF
>-|TRBJ1-1|-|TRBV7-9
TGTGCCAGCAGCGCCCAAGGACGGATTGAAACTGAAGCTTTCTTT
CASSAQGRIETEAFF
>TRBD1|TRBJ2-7|-|TRBV16
TGTGCCAGCAGCCAAACCGGGACAGGGGGGAGAGAGCAGTACTTC
CASSQTGTGGREQYF
>TRBD2|TRBJ2-3|-|TRBV9
TGTGCCAGCAGCGTAGAAGGACTAGCGGATTACACAGATACGCAGTATTTT
CASSVEGLADYTDTQYF
>-|TRBJ1-5|-|TRBV19
TGTGCCAGTAGTATAGCCGGCGGTTACATGAGCAATCAGCCCCAGCATTTT
CASSIAGGYMSNQPQHF